This TCR beta chain is from a study of early T cells in non-severe SARS-CoV-2 infection. Study-wide points: CD4 and private specificities were missed by VDJdb matching, which favored anti-spike CD8 responses.

This CDR3 has 14 amino acids. Trimming cost V 5 bases and J 8 bases; bases outside gene matches: 8. One entry per CDR3 protein results from TCRdb running MiXCR on the 5' RACE reads. The table shows roughly 65,000 distinct CDR3 sequences, with about 11% occurring only once. This clonotype showed up many times. Its antigen is still unknown. Sequencing was performed on whole blood. The TCR comes from an adult who was a healthcare worker with PCR-confirmed SARS-CoV-2 infection or an uninfected control (not recorded which). The chain links TRBV12-3 or TRBV12-4 to TRBJ1-4; 7 nucleotides agree with TRBD1. The CDR3 region has the DNA TGTGCCAGCAGTCAACAGGGGAGTAGGGAAAAACTGTTTTTT. It is translated as CASSQQGSREKLFF.